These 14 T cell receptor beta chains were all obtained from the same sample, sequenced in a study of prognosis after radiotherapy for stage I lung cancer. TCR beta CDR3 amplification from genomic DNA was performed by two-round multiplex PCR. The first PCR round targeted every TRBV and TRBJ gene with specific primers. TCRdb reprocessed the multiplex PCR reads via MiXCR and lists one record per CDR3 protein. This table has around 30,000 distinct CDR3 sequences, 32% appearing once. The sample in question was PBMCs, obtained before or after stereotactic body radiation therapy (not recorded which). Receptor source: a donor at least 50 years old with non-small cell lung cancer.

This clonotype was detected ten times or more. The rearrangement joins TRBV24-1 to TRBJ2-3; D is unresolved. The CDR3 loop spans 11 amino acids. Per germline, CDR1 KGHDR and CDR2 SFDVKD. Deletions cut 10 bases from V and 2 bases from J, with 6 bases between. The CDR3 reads CATQATDTQYF. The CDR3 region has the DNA TGTGCCACGCAAGCCACAGATACGCAGTATTTT.

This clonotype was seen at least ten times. The CDR3: CASTVYSYNEQFF. CDR3 in DNA: TGTGCCAGCACCGTATACTCCTACAATGAGCAGTTCTTC. The chain combines TRBV2 with TRBJ2-1; D is ambiguous. Deletions cut 7 bases from V and 0 bases from J, with 7 bases between. The CDR3 is 13 amino acids. Germline V CDR1 and CDR2: SNHLY, FYNNEI. Variable domain in full (rest from reference TRBV2 and TRBJ2-1): EPEVTQTPSHQVTQMGQEVILRCVPISNHLYFYWYRQILGQKVEFLVSFYNNEISEKSEIFDDQFSVERPDGSNFTLKIRSTKLEDSAMYFCASTVYSYNEQFFGPGTRLTVL.

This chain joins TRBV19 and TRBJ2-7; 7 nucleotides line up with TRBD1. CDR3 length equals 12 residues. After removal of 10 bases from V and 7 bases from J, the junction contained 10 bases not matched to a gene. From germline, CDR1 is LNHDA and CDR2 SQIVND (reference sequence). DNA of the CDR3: TGTGCCACCCTAACAGGGGCGGGTGAGCAGTACTTC. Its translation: CATLTGAGEQYF. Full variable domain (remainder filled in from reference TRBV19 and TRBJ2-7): DGGITQSPKYLFRKEGQNVTLSCEQNLNHDAMYWYRQDPGQGLRLIYYSQIVNDFQKGDIAEGYSVSREKKESFPLTVTSAQKNPTAFYLCATLTGAGEQYFGPGTRLTVT.

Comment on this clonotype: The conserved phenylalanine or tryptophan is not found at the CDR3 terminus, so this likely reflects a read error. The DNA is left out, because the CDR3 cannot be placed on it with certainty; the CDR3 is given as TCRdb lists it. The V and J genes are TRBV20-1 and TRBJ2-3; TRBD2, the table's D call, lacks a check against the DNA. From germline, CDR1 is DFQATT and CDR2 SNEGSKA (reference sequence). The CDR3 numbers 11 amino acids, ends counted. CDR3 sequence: CSAVQRVAGDI.

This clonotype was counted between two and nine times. This chain's CDR3 is CASSLTVHSYEQYF. CDR3 nucleotide sequence: TGTGCCAGCAGTTTAACAGTTCACTCCTACGAGCAGTACTTC. The chain is built from TRBV27 and TRBJ2-7; D uncertain. The CDR3 length is 14 residues. V lost 2 bases and J lost 0, with 8 bases in between. Germline V CDR1 and CDR2: MNHEY, SMNVEV (reference sequence).

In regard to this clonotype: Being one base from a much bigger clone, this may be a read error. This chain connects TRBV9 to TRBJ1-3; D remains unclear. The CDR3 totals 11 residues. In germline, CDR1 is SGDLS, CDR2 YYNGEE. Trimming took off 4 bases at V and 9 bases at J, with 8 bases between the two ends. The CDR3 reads CASSSAGTIYF. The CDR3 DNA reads TGTGCCAGCAGCTCCGCGGGCACCATATATTTT.

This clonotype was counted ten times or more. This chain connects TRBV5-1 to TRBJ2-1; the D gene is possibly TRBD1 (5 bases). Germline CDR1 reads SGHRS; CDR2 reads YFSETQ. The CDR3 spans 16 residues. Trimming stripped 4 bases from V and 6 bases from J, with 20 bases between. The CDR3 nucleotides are TGCGCCAGCAGCCCAGAACAGGTCACCCGGAGCAATGAGCAGTTCTTC. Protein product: CASSPEQVTRSNEQFF. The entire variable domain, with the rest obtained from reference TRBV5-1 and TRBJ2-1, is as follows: KAGVTQTPRYLIKTRGQQVTLSCSPISGHRSVSWYQQTPGQGLQFLFEYFSETQRNKGNFPGRFSGRQFSNSRSEMNVSTLELGDSALYLCASSPEQVTRSNEQFFGPGTRLTVL.

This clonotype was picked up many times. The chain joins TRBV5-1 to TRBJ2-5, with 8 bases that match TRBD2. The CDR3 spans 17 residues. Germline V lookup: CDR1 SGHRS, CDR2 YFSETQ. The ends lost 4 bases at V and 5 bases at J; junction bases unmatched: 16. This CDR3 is CASSIVPGGPMVETQYF. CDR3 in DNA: TGCGCCAGCAGCATCGTCCCGGGAGGGCCTATGGTGGAGACCCAGTACTTC.

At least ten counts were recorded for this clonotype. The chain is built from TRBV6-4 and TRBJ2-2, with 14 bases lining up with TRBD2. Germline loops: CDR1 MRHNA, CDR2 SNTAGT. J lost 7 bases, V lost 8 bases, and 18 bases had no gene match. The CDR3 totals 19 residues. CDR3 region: CASGPLGTVGTSGSGELFF. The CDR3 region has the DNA TGTGCCAGCGGTCCCCTAGGGACTGTTGGGACTAGCGGGAGCGGGGAGCTGTTTTTT.

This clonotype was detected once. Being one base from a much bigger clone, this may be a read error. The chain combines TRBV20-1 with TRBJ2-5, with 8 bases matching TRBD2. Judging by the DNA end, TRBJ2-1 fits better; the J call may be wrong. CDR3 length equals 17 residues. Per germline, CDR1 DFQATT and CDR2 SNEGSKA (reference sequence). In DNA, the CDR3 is TGCAGTGCTAGAGATTTCGCGGGAGGTATTGGGTTAAATGATCAGTTCTTC. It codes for CSARDFAGGIGLNDQFF.

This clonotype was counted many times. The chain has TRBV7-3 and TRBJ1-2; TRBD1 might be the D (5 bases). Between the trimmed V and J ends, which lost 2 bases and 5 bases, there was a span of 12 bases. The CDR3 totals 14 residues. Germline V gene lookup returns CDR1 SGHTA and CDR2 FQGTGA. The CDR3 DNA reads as TGTGCCAGCAGCTTACATTCTCAGGGATATGGCTACACCTTC. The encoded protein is CASSLHSQGYGYTF.

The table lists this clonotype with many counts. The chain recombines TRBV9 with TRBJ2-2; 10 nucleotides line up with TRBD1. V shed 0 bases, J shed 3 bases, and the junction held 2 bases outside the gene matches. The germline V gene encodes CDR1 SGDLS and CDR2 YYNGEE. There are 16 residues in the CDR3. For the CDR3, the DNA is TGTGCCAGCAGCGTAGGACAGGGGGCTTACACCGGGGAGCTGTTTTTT. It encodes CASSVGQGAYTGELFF.

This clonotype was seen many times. The CDR3 DNA sequence: TGTGCCAGCAGTGCGGGACAGGGGGATTCACCCCTCCACTTT. Residues: CASSAGQGDSPLHF. J is TRBJ1-6 and V is TRBV2; 11 nucleotides align to TRBD1. J gave up 8 bases and V 4 bases, and 1 base lay outside the gene matches. This CDR3 is built from 14 residues. CDR1 and CDR2 from the germline V gene are SNHLY and FYNNEI.

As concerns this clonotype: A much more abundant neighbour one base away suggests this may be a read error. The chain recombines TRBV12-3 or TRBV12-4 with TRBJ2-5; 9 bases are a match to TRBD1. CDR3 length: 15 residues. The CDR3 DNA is TGTGCCAGCAGCCGCTCCCAACAGGGGGCTGAGACCAAGTACTTC. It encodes CASSRSQQGAETKYF.